This T cell receptor beta chain stems from a study of Graves' ophthalmopathy and Graves' hyperthyroidism. Study-level information: Pretreatment peripheral blood was obtained at initial diagnosis.

The authors isolated PBMCs from 8.5 to 10 ml of fresh peripheral blood. RNA transcripts provided the template for amplifying TCR beta CDR3 regions. An initial RT-PCR round employing HTBI primers preceded a second-round multiplex PCR. TCRdb analysed the multiplex PCR reads with MiXCR anew, one entry per CDR3 protein. Found here are 230,000 or so distinct CDR3 sequences, around 50% of them singletons; the top ten hold around half. This clonotype showed up just a few times. CDR3 size: 17 residues. V was pared by 4 bases and J by 6 bases, with 12 bases of the junction left unmatched. CDR1 and CDR2 from the germline V gene are SGHTA and FQGNSA.

The sequence derives from an adult man with Graves' ophthalmopathy. The V gene is TRBV7-2, the J gene TRBJ1-6, with TRBD1 matching 7 bases. Material: peripheral blood. The CDR3 DNA reads as TGTGCCAGCAGCTACCTGACAGGGCTCACTGTTAATTCACCCCTCCACTTT. Protein: CASSYLTGLTVNSPLHF.